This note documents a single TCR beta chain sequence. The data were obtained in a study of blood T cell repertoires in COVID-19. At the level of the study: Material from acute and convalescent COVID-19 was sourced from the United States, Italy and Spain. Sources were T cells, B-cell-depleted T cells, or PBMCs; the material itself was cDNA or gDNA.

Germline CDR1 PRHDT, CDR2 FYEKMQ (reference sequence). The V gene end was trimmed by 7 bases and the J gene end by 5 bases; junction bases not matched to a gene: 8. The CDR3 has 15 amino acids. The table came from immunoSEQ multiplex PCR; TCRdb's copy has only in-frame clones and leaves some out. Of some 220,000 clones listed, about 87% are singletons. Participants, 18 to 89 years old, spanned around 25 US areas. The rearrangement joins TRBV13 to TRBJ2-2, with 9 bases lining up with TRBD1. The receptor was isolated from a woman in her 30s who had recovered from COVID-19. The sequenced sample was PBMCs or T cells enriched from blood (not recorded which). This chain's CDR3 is CASKIGTGITGELFF. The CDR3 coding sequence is TGTGCCAGCAAGATTGGGACAGGGATAACCGGGGAGCTGTTTTTT.